This T cell receptor (beta chain) was sequenced during a study of shared clonotypes between healthy human individuals. The study's findings and limits: Few donors limited the genetic and exposure-history diversity represented.

This clone was observed a handful of times. Its specificity is unknown. The ends lost 3 bases at V and 3 bases at J; junction bases unmatched: 6. CDR3 length: 16 residues. Germline-derived CDR1 and CDR2 are SEHNR and FQNEAQ (reference sequence). Profiled with immunoSEQ multiplex PCR; TCRdb holds only in-frame clones, not every one. The sample includes over 950,000 clones, approximately 80% of them seen just once. What was sequenced was memory CD4+ T cells from PBMCs. Subset noted: CD45RA-negative fraction. This rearrangement joins TRBV7-9 to TRBJ2-7; TRBD2 matches at 12 bases. The clonotype comes from a man aged 18-30 years in good health. Some clones in this sample may be carry-over from other donors' samples. The CDR3 DNA is TGTGCCAGCAGCTTCGAACGACTAGCGGGGGACTACGAGCAGTACTTC. This translates into CASSFERLAGDYEQYF.